This is a list of T cell receptor beta chains from one sample in a study of OX40 agonist ivuxolimab in advanced cancers. This table comes from immunoSEQ multiplex PCR, and its TCRdb copy is limited to in-frame clones, with some not included. The sample lists 95,000 to 110,000 clones, 85% to 95% occurring once. The source material was CD4+ or CD8+ T cells sorted from blood, sampled in a trial of the OX40 agonist ivuxolimab. These receptors came from an adult with an advanced solid tumor such as melanoma, head and neck, liver or kidney cancer. The CDR3 runs from the conserved cysteine through the conserved F or W. The order of the fields is V gene, D gene, J gene, clone size, CDR3 protein, CDR3 DNA. D genes are given only for firm matches. Some rows mark clone size as missing; the rest say once, few, many or name a class of expanded clone.

TRBV19	TRBD2	TRBJ2-1	.	CASSIDLERGHNEQFF	TGTGCCAGTAGTATAGATCTAGAGCGGGGGCACAATGAGCAGTTCTTC
TRBV10-1	.	TRBJ2-5	.	CASLQGPETQYF	TGCGCCAGTTTACAGGGTCCGGAGACCCAGTACTTC
TRBV4-1	TRBD1	TRBJ1-3	.	CASSRGQGGILGPGNTIYF	TGCGCCAGCAGCCGAGGACAGGGGGGAATACTGGGTCCGGGAAACACCATATATTTT
TRBV28	TRBD1	TRBJ1-1	.	CASSLRQGEMNTEAFF	TGTGCCAGCAGTTTAAGACAGGGAGAGATGAACACTGAAGCTTTCTTT
TRBV12-5	TRBD1	TRBJ1-2	.	CASGLGTGLLYTF	TGTGCTAGTGGTTTAGGGACAGGCCTGCTCTACACCTTC
TRBV2	.	TRBJ1-1	.	CASRLQGSNTEAFF	TGTGCCAGCAGGCTACAGGGATCGAACACTGAAGCTTTCTTT
TRBV6-6	TRBD1	TRBJ1-1	.	CASSYRTGLTEAFF	TGTGCCAGCAGTTACCGGACAGGGCTCACTGAAGCTTTCTTT
TRBV6-5	.	TRBJ1-1	.	CASRGGQRNTEAFF	TGTGCCAGCAGAGGGGGGCAAAGGAACACTGAAGCTTTCTTT
TRBV7-3	TRBD2	TRBJ2-3	.	CASSSGLAGPTDTQYF	TGTGCCAGCAGCTCCGGACTAGCGGGTCCCACAGATACGCAGTATTTT
TRBV7-3	TRBD1	TRBJ1-5	.	CASSQDRSSPQHF	TGTGCCAGCAGCCAGGACAGGAGTTCGCCCCAGCATTTT
TRBV20-1	.	TRBJ2-5	.	CSALSEVAQYF	TGCAGTGCCCTAAGCGAGGTCGCCCAGTACTTC
TRBV9	.	TRBJ1-4	.	CASSLGGVEGEKLFF	TGTGCCAGCAGCCTTGGAGGAGTAGAGGGAGAAAAACTGTTTTTT
TRBV28	.	TRBJ1-2	.	CASSLPGRANYGYTF	TGTGCCAGCAGTTTACCGGGACGGGCAAACTATGGCTACACCTTC
TRBV27	TRBD1	TRBJ1-1	.	CASSFRTGGLNGAFF	TGTGCCAGCAGTTTCCGGACAGGGGGGCTGAATGGTGCTTTCTTT
TRBV4-1	.	TRBJ1-5	.	CASSQRVDGGLPQHF	TGCGCCAGCAGCCAACGAGTAGACGGGGGCCTGCCCCAGCATTTT
TRBV11-2	TRBD1	TRBJ1-1	.	CASNPGQGNTEAFF	TGTGCCAGCAACCCGGGACAGGGGAACACTGAAGCTTTCTTT
TRBV19	TRBD1	TRBJ1-5	.	CASNADRGSSNQPQHF	TGTGCCAGTAACGCGGACAGGGGATCGAGCAATCAGCCCCAGCATTTT
TRBV27	.	TRBJ2-6	.	CASSQSSGANVLTF	TGTGCCAGCAGTCAAAGCTCTGGGGCCAACGTCCTGACTTTC
TRBV5-6	TRBD1	TRBJ1-2	.	CASSRDRGTNYGYTF	TGTGCCAGCAGCAGGGACAGGGGGACTAACTATGGCTACACCTTC
TRBV9	.	TRBJ2-3	.	CASGNLGSTDTQYF	TGTGCCAGCGGAAACCTGGGTAGCACAGATACGCAGTATTTT
TRBV7-9	.	TRBJ1-3	.	CASSFEGSGNTIYF	TGTGCCAGCAGCTTTGAGGGTTCTGGAAACACCATATATTTT
TRBV7-3	.	TRBJ2-3	.	CASSQSPRPGGASTDTQYF	TGTGCCAGCAGCCAAAGCCCACGCCCAGGGGGGGCCAGCACAGATACGCAGTATTTT
TRBV4-1	.	TRBJ2-1	.	CASSQDSPGNNEQFF	TGCGCCAGCAGCCAAGATAGCCCAGGGAACAATGAGCAGTTCTTC
TRBV2	.	TRBJ2-7	few	CASSPGEQYF	TGTGCCAGCAGCCCCGGGGAGCAGTACTTC
TRBV7-9	.	TRBJ1-3	.	CASSSISGQRAGNTIYF	TGTGCCAGCAGCTCAATCTCAGGACAGAGGGCTGGAAACACCATATATTTT
TRBV4-2	.	TRBJ2-1	.	CASSQEGSSYNEQFF	TGTGCCAGCAGCCAAGAGGGGAGCTCCTACAATGAGCAGTTCTTC
TRBV7-3	TRBD1	TRBJ2-7	.	CASSSGTGVGEQYF	TGTGCCAGCAGCTCCGGGACAGGGGTGGGGGAGCAGTACTTC
TRBV11-2	.	TRBJ2-7	.	CASSSLGGFSYEQYF	TGTGCCAGCAGCTCCTTGGGGGGTTTCTCCTACGAGCAGTACTTC
TRBV6-6	.	TRBJ1-2	.	CASSLQLGDYGYTF	TGTGCCAGCAGCCTACAGCTTGGCGACTATGGCTACACCTTC
TRBV19	.	TRBJ2-7	once	CASSIGPNPLYEQYF	TGTGCCAGTAGTATAGGGCCGAATCCCCTCTACGAGCAGTACTTC
TRBV10-3	.	TRBJ2-1	.	CAISVTNEQFF	TGTGCCATCAGTGTCACCAATGAGCAGTTCTTC
TRBV5-4	.	TRBJ2-1	.	CASSPGEGTYNEQFF	TGTGCCAGCAGCCCTGGAGAAGGGACCTACAATGAGCAGTTCTTC
TRBV5-1	.	TRBJ2-7	.	CASSLVGRYEQYF	TGCGCCAGCAGCTTGGTCGGCCGCTACGAGCAGTACTTC
TRBV28	.	TRBJ2-7	.	CASSFPFEFYEQYF	TGTGCCAGCAGTTTCCCGTTTGAGTTCTACGAGCAGTACTTC
TRBV5-1	TRBD1	TRBJ1-2	.	CASSLGTGTYYGYTF	TGCGCCAGCAGCTTGGGGACAGGGACATATTATGGCTACACCTTC
TRBV11-3	.	TRBJ1-1	once	CASSLDSSNTEAFF	TGTGCCAGCAGCTTAGACAGCTCGAACACTGAAGCTTTCTTT
TRBV7-3	.	TRBJ2-3	.	CASSGVKGSVDTQYF	TGTGCCAGCAGCGGAGTGAAGGGATCCGTGGATACGCAGTATTTT
TRBV28	.	TRBJ2-1	.	CASSYPDGYNEQFF	TGTGCCAGCAGCTACCCAGACGGTTACAATGAGCAGTTCTTC
TRBV7-2	.	TRBJ2-1	.	CASSLTAWNEQFF	TGTGCCAGCAGCTTAACTGCCTGGAATGAGCAGTTCTTC
TRBV18	TRBD2	TRBJ2-7	.	CASSPPGLAGDEQYF	TGTGCCAGCTCACCTCCGGGACTAGCGGGAGACGAGCAGTACTTC
TRBV30	.	TRBJ1-1	.	CASRWHVGGTEAFF	TGTGCCTCCAGATGGCACGTCGGGGGGACTGAAGCTTTCTTT
TRBV18	.	TRBJ2-7	.	CASSPVGLNEQYF	TGTGCCAGCTCACCAGTTGGACTTAACGAGCAGTACTTC
TRBV18	.	TRBJ2-3	once	CASLGRSRDTQYF	TGTGCCAGCTTGGGAAGGTCTAGAGATACGCAGTATTTT
TRBV28	.	TRBJ1-2	.	CASSETGGSGYTF	TGTGCCAGCAGTGAGACAGGAGGGTCTGGCTACACCTTC
TRBV28	TRBD1	TRBJ2-5	.	CASSPRTGMVETQYF	TGTGCCAGCAGTCCCAGGACAGGGATGGTTGAGACCCAGTACTTC
TRBV5-1	.	TRBJ1-3	.	CASSLSGADTIYF	TGCGCCAGCAGCTTGTCGGGGGCTGACACCATATATTTT
TRBV5-1	TRBD1	TRBJ1-1	.	CASSWGTGGGNTEAFF	TGCGCCAGCAGCTGGGGGACAGGGGGCGGGAACACTGAAGCTTTCTTT
TRBV30	.	TRBJ2-4	.	CAWKSPGKNIQYF	TGTGCCTGGAAAAGCCCGGGAAAAAACATTCAGTACTTC
TRBV5-1	TRBD1	TRBJ1-1	.	CASSLMGQDDTEAFF	TGCGCCAGCAGCTTGATGGGACAGGATGACACTGAAGCTTTCTTT
TRBV7-3	.	TRBJ2-3	.	CASSREPPSADTQYF	TGTGCCAGCAGCCGGGAGCCGCCTAGCGCAGATACGCAGTATTTT
TRBV5-4	TRBD2	TRBJ2-7	.	CASSETSGSLDEQYF	TGTGCCAGCAGCGAGACTAGCGGGAGTCTGGACGAGCAGTACTTC
TRBV28	TRBD1	TRBJ2-1	once	CASRPGTGADEQFF	TGTGCCAGCAGACCCGGGACAGGGGCTGATGAGCAGTTCTTC
TRBV6-5	TRBD2	TRBJ2-7	.	CASRRKRERAYEQYF	TGTGCCAGCAGAAGGAAGCGGGAGCGCGCCTACGAGCAGTACTTC
TRBV5-1	.	TRBJ2-2	.	CASSLSDSYTGELFF	TGCGCCAGCAGCTTATCGGACAGCTACACCGGGGAGCTGTTTTTT
TRBV6-6	.	TRBJ1-1	.	CASTMGNLNTEAFF	TGTGCCAGCACCATGGGGAATCTGAACACTGAAGCTTTCTTT